The TCR beta chain under discussion was sequenced for a study of OX40 agonist ivuxolimab in advanced cancers. Clones were read by immunoSEQ multiplex PCR, and TCRdb kept only the in-frame ones, dropping some. The data contain 38,000 or so clones, about 90% of them singletons. Germline values: CDR1 ENHRY, CDR2 SYGVKD. The CDR3 consists of 15 residues. The V end lost 6 bases, the J end lost 2 bases, and 15 bases lay between the germline ends. The V call is TRBV10-3, the J call TRBJ2-3, with D tentatively TRBD1 (6 bases). The material sequenced was CD4+ or CD8+ T cells sorted from blood, taken in a trial of the OX40 agonist ivuxolimab. This clonotype was obtained from an adult with an advanced solid tumor such as melanoma, head and neck, liver or kidney cancer. CDR3 DNA sequence: TGTGCCATCAGCCCGGGGCAGGGGACCACAGATACGCAGTATTTT. Protein: CAISPGQGTTDTQYF.